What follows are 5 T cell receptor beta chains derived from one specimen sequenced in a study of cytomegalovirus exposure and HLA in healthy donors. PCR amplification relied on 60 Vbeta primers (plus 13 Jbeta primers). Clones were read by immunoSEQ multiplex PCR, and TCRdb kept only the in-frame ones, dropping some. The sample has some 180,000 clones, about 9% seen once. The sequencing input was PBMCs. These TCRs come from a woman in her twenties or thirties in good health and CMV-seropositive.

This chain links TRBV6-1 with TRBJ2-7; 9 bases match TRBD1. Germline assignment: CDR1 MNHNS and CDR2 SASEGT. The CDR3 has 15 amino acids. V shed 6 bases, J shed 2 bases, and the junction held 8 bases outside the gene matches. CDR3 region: CASSERQGGAYEQYF. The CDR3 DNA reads TGTGCCAGCAGCGAAAGACAGGGGGGCGCCTACGAGCAGTACTTC.

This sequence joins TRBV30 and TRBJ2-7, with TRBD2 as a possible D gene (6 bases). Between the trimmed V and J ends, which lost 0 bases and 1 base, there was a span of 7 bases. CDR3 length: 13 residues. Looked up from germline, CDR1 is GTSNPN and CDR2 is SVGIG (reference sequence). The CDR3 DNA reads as TGTGCCTGGAGTGTAGGGACTTCCTACGAGCAGTACTTC. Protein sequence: CAWSVGTSYEQYF.

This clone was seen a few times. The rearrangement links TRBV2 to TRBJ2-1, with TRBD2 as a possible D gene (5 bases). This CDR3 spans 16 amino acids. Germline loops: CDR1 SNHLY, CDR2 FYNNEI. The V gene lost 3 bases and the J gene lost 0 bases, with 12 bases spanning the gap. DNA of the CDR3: TGTGCCAGCAGTGATGGTGGGCTAGCCTCCTACAATGAGCAGTTCTTC. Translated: CASSDGGLASYNEQFF.

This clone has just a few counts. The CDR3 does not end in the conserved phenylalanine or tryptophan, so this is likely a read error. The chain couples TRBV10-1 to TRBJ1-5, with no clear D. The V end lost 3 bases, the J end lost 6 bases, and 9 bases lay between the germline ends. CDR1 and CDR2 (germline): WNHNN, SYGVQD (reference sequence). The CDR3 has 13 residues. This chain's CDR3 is CASSELEGQPQHV. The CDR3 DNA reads TGCGCCAGCAGTGAATTAGAGGGTCAGCCCCAGCATGTT.

CDR3 DNA: TGTGCCAGCAGTTACTCCACTAGCGGGGAAGAGACCCAGTACTTC. It yields the protein CASSYSTSGEETQYF. The chain recombines TRBV6-5 with TRBJ2-5; the match to TRBD2 covers 10 bases. The length of the CDR3 is 15 residues. V gave up 0 bases and J gave up 3 bases; unmatched junction bases: 1. CDR1 and CDR2 (germline): MNHEY, SVGAGI.